This is a list of T cell receptor beta chains from one sample in a study of blood T cell repertoires in COVID-19. Libraries were prepared by immunoSEQ multiplex PCR; TCRdb keeps only in-frame clonotypes and omits some of them. The sample has roughly 190,000 clones; under 90% are singletons. Input material: peripheral blood. These receptors originate from a man between 60 and 75 years old with acute or convalescent COVID-19. The CDR3 runs from the conserved cysteine through the conserved F or W. The order of the fields is D gene, V gene, clone size, J gene, CDR3 protein, CDR3 DNA. The D gene is left open where the match is weak. Rows may omit the clone size; those that give it use once, few, many or a size class.

D: -; V: TRBV10-3; size: -; J: TRBJ2-3; CDR3: CAIRAGGASTDTQYF; DNA: TGTGCCATCAGAGCTGGCGGGGCTAGCACAGATACGCAGTATTTT
D: -; V: TRBV4-1; size: -; J: TRBJ2-1; CDR3: CASSSGIPLYNEQFF; DNA: TGCGCCAGCAGCTCCGGGATCCCTCTGTACAATGAGCAGTTCTTC
D: -; V: TRBV27; size: -; J: TRBJ1-6; CDR3: CASSLGGSPLHF; DNA: TGTGCCAGCAGTTTAGGGGGGTCACCCCTCCACTTT
D: TRBD1; V: TRBV24-1; size: -; J: TRBJ2-2; CDR3: CATSVAVQGVTGELFF; DNA: TGTGCCACCAGTGTGGCCGTACAGGGGGTCACCGGGGAGCTGTTTTTT
D: TRBD1; V: TRBV3-1/TRBV3-2; size: -; J: TRBJ2-6; CDR3: CASSQIGQGRSGANVLTF; DNA: TGTGCCAGCAGCCAAATAGGACAGGGTCGCTCTGGGGCCAACGTCCTGACTTTC
D: TRBD2; V: TRBV10-2; size: few; J: TRBJ2-1; CDR3: CASAGGDYNEQFF; DNA: TGCGCCAGCGCGGGAGGCGACTACAATGAGCAGTTCTTC
D: -; V: TRBV10-3; size: -; J: TRBJ2-5; CDR3: CAISDQRGYQETQYF; DNA: TGTGCCATCAGTGACCAACGGGGGTATCAAGAGACCCAGTACTTC
D: TRBD2; V: TRBV9; size: -; J: TRBJ2-2; CDR3: CASSERTSGGAPNTGELFF; DNA: TGTGCCAGCAGCGAGAGGACTAGCGGGGGGGCACCGAACACCGGGGAGCTGTTTTTT
D: -; V: TRBV9; size: -; J: TRBJ2-3; CDR3: CASSVVPLLTDTQYF; DNA: TGTGCCAGCAGCGTAGTCCCTCTACTCACAGATACGCAGTATTTT
D: -; V: TRBV14; size: -; J: TRBJ2-3; CDR3: CASSQDESVYADTQYF; DNA: TGTGCCAGCAGCCAAGATGAGAGCGTGTATGCAGATACGCAGTATTTT
D: -; V: TRBV10-2; size: -; J: TRBJ1-2; CDR3: CASRTDSYGYTF; DNA: TGCGCCAGCCGGACAGACTCCTATGGCTACACCTTC
D: -; V: TRBV7-9; size: -; J: TRBJ1-4; CDR3: CASRLGRELNEKLFF; DNA: TGTGCCAGCCGCTTAGGGAGGGAATTGAATGAAAAACTGTTTTTT
D: TRBD2; V: TRBV7-9; size: -; J: TRBJ2-7; CDR3: CASSWTSGRAVGSYEQYF; DNA: TGTGCCAGCAGCTGGACTAGCGGGAGGGCTGTGGGGTCCTACGAGCAGTACTTC
D: -; V: TRBV19; size: -; J: TRBJ1-1; CDR3: CASSIQGSLMNTEAFF; DNA: TGTGCCAGTAGTATACAGGGTTCTCTTATGAACACTGAAGCTTTCTTT